This T cell receptor beta chain was observed in a study of T-cell reconstitution after alpha-beta-depleted transplantation in children. Unique molecular identifiers were incorporated during preparation of the TCRbeta library. TCRdb called the PCR reads again in MiXCR, with one record for every CDR3 protein. The sample lists 100,000 or so distinct CDR3 sequences; approximately 8% were seen once. This clonotype was seen repeatedly, ten times or more. The CDR3 sequence is 16 residues long. V was clipped by 2 bases and J by 3 bases, with 16 bases between them. CDR1 and CDR2 (germline): MNHEY, SVGEGT. The chain carries TRBV6-2 or TRBV6-3 and TRBJ1-1; D is unresolved. This TCR derives from a boy between 2 and 10 years old with acute lymphoblastic leukemia, due to receive a stem cell transplant. The material was PBMCs, obtained before TCRalphabeta/CD19-depleted stem cell transplant. CDR3 in amino acids: CASSYQKRWLDTEAFF. CDR3 DNA: TGTGCCAGCAGTTACCAAAAACGGTGGTTGGACACTGAAGCTTTCTTT.